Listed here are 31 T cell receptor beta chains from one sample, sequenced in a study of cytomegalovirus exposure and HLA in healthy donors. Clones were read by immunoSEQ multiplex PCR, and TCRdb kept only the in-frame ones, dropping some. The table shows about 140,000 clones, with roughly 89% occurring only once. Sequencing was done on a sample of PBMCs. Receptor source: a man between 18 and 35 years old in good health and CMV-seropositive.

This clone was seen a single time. The CDR3 sequence is CASSKEREGRLSGANVLTF. The CDR3 nucleotides are TGTGCCAGCAGCAAAGAACGGGAGGGCAGGCTCTCAGGGGCCAACGTCCTGACTTTC. This chain joins TRBV21-1 and TRBJ2-6; TRBD2 reflects the table's D call only, with no check against the DNA. TRBV21-1 is a pseudogene. The CDR3 is 19 residues long.

The CDR3 reads CASSEGPNGYTF. CDR3 nucleotide sequence: TGTGCCAGCAGTGAAGGGCCGAATGGCTACACCTTC. This chain links TRBV25-1 with TRBJ1-2; D not resolved. The germline V and J ends were trimmed by 2 bases and 6 bases, with 7 bases remaining between them. The CDR3 is 12 residues long. The V gene's germline CDR1 is MGHDK and CDR2 SYGVNS.

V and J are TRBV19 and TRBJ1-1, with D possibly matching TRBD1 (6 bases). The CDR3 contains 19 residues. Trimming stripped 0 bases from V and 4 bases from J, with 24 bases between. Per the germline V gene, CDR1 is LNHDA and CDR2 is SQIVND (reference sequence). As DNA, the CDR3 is TGTGCCAGTAGTATAGACCCAATCGACAGGCCAGGGAGTTTCACTGAAGCTTTCTTT. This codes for CASSIDPIDRPGSFTEAFF.

CDR3 nucleotides: TGCGCCAGCAGTGAGAGGGGCCTCTATGGCTACACCTTC. Amino acids: CASSERGLYGYTF. The J gene is TRBJ1-2, the V gene TRBV10-2, with D possibly TRBD1 on 5 matching bases. The CDR3 contains 13 residues. From germline, CDR1 is WSHSY and CDR2 SAAADI. V was clipped by 2 bases and J by 4 bases, with 8 bases between them.

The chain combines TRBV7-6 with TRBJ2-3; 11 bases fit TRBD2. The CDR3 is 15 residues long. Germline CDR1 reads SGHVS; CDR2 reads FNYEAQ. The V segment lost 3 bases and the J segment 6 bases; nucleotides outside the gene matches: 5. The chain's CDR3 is CASSLSSGGLDTQYF. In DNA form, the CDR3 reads TGTGCCAGCAGCTTGTCTAGCGGGGGGCTGGATACGCAGTATTTT.

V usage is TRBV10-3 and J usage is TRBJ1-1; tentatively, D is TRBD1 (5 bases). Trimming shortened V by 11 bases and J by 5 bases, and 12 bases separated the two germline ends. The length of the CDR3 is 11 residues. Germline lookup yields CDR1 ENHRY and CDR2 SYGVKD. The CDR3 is CAAAGFTEAFF. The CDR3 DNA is TGTGCCGCTGCAGGGTTTACTGAAGCTTTCTTT.

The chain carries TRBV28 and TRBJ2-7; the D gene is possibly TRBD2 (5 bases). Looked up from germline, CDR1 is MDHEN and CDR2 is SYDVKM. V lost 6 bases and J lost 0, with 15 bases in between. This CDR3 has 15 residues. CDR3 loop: CASRPGLRSSYEQYF. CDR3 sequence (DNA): TGTGCCAGCAGGCCCGGACTCCGCAGCTCCTACGAGCAGTACTTC.

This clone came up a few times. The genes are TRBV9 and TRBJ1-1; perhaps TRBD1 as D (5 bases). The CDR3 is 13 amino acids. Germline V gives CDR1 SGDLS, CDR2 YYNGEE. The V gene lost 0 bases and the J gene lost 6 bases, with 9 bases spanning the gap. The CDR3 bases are TGTGCCAGCAGCGTAGGTCCGGGGGCTGAAGCTTTCTTT. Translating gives CASSVGPGAEAFF.

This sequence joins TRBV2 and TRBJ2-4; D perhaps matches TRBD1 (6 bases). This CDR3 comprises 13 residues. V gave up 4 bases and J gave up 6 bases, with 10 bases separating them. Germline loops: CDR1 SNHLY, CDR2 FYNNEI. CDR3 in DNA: TGTGCCAGCAGTGGACAGGTTGGAAACATTCAGTACTTC. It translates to CASSGQVGNIQYF.

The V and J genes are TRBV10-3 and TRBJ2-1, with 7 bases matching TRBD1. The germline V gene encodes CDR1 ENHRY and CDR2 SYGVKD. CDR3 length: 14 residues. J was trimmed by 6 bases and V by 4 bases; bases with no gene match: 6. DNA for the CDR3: TGTGCCATCAGTGGATGGACAGGCAGCAATGAGCAGTTCTTC. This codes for CAISGWTGSNEQFF.

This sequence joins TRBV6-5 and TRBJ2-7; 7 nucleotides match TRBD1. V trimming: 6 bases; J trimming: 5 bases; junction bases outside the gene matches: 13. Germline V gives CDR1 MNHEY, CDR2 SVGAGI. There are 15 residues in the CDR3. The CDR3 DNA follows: TGTGCCAGCAGCCCTGACAGGGCCGGGGTAAACGAGCAGTACTTC. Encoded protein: CASSPDRAGVNEQYF.

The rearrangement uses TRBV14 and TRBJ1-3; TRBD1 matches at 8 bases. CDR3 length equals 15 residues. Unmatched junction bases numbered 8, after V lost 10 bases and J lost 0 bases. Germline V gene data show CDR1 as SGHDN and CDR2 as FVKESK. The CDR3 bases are TGTGCCACCGCAGGACAGGGCCCCTCTGGAAACACCATATATTTT. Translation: CATAGQGPSGNTIYF. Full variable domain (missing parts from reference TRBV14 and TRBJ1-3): EAGVTQFPSHSVIEKGQTVTLRCDPISGHDNLYWYRRVMGKEIKFLLHFVKESKQDESGMPNNRFLAERTGGTYSTLKVQPAELEDSGVYFCATAGQGPSGNTIYFGEGSWLTVV.

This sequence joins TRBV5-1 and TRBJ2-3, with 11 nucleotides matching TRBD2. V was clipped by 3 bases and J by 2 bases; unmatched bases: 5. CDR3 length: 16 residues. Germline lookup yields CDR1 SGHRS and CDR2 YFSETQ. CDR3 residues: CASSSGLAVFTDTQYF. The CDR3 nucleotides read TGCGCCAGCAGCTCGGGACTAGCGGTTTTCACAGATACGCAGTATTTT.

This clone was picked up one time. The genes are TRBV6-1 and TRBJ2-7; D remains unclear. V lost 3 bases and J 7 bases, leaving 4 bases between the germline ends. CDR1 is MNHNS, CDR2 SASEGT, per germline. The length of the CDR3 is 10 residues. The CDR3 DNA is TGTGCCAGCAGTGATATTGAGCAGTACTTC. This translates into CASSDIEQYF.

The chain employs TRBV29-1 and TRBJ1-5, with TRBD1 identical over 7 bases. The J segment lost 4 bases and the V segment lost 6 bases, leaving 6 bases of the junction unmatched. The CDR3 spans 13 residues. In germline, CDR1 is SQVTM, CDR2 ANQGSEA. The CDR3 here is CSVLQGVNQPQHF. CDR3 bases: TGCAGCGTCCTTCAGGGGGTTAATCAGCCCCAGCATTTT.

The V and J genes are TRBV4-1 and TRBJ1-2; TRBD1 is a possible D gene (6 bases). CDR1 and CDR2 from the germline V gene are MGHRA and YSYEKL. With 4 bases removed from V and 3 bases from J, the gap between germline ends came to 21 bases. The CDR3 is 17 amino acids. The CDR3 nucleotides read TGCGCCAGCAGCCCCTACAGGGATAGTCTCCAATACTATGGCTACACCTTC. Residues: CASSPYRDSLQYYGYTF.

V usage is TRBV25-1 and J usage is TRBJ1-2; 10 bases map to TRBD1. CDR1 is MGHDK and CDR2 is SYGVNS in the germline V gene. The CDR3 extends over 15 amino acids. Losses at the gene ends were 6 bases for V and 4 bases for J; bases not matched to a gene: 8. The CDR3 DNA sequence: TGTGCCAGCAGAGCAACGGGACAGGGGACCTATGGCTACACCTTC. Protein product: CASRATGQGTYGYTF.

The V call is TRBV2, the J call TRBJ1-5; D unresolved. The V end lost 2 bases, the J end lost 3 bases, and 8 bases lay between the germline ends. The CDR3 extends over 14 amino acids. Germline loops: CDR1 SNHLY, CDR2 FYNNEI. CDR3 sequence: CASSEFRYNQPQHF. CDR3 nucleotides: TGTGCCAGCAGTGAATTCCGCTACAATCAGCCCCAGCATTTT.

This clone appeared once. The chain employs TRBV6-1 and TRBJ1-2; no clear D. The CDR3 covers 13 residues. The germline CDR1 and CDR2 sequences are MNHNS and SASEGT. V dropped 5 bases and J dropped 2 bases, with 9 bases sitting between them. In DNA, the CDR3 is TGTGCCAGCAGTAAGGAAGCGAACTATGGCTACACCTTC. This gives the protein CASSKEANYGYTF.

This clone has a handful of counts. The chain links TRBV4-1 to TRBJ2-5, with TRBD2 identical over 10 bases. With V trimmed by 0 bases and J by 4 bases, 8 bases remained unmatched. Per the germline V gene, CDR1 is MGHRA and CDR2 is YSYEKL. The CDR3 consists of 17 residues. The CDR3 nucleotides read TGCGCCAGCAGCCAAGATGGCCCTAGCGGGGGAGTAGAGACCCAGTACTTC. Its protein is CASSQDGPSGGVETQYF.

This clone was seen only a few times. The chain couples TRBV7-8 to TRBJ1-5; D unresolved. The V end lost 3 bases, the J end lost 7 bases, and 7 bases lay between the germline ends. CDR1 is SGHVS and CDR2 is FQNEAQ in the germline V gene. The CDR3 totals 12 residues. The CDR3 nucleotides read TGTGCCAGCAGCTTGGAACAGCAGCCCCAGCATTTT. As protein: CASSLEQQPQHF.

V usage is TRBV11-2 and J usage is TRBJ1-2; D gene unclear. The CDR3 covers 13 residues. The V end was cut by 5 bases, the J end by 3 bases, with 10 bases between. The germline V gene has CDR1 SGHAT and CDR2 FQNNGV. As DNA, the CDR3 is TGTGCCAGCAGCCCCCCAGATCACTATGGCTACACCTTC. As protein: CASSPPDHYGYTF.

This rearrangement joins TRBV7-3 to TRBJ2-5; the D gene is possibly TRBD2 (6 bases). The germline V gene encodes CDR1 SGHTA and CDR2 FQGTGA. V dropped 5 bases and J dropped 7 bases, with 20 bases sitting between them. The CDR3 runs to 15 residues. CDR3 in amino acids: CASSPSGGRRGTQYF. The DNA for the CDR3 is TGTGCCAGCAGCCCCAGCGGCGGGCGGAGGGGGACCCAGTACTTC.

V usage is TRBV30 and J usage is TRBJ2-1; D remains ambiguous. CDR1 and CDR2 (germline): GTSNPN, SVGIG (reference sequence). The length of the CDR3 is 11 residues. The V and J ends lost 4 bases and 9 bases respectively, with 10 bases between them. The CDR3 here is CAWTGRGEQFF. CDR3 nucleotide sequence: TGTGCCTGGACCGGCAGAGGTGAGCAGTTCTTC.

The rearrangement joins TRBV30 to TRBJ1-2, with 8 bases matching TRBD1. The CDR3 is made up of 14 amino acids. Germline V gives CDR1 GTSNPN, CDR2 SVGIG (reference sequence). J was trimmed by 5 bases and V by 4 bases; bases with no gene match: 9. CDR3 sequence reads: CAWTGGGLWYGYTF. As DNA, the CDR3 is TGTGCCTGGACAGGGGGCGGGCTTTGGTATGGCTACACCTTC.

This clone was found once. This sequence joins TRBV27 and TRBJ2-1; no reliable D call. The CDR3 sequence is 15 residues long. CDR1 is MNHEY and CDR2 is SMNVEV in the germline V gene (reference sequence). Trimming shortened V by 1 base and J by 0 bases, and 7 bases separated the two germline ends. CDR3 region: CASSLLLSSYNEQFF. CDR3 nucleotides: TGTGCCAGCAGTTTATTGTTGAGCTCCTACAATGAGCAGTTCTTC.

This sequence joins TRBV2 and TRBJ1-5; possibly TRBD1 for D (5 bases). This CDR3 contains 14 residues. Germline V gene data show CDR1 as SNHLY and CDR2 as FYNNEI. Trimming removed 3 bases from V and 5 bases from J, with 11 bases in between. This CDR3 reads CASSDGTSYQPQHF. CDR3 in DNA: TGTGCCAGCAGTGACGGGACTTCGTATCAGCCCCAGCATTTT.

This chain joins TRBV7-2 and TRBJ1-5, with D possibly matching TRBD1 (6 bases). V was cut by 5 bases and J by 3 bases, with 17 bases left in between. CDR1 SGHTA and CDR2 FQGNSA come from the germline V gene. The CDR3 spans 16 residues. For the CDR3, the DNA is TGTGCCAGCAGCCCACGGTCCGGGACATCCAATCAGCCCCAGCATTTT. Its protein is CASSPRSGTSNQPQHF.

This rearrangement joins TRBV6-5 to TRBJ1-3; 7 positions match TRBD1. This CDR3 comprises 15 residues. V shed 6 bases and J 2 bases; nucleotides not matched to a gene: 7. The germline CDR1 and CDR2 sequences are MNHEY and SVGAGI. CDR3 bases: TGTGCCAGCAGCGACGACAGGGCGCCTGGAAACACCATATATTTT. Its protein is CASSDDRAPGNTIYF.

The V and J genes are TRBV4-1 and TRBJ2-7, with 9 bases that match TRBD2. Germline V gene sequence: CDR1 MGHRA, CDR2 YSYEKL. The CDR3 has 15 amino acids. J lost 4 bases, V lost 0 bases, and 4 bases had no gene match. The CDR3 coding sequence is TGCGCCAGCAGCCAAGATTGGCTAGCGGGGTACGAGCAGTACTTC. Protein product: CASSQDWLAGYEQYF.

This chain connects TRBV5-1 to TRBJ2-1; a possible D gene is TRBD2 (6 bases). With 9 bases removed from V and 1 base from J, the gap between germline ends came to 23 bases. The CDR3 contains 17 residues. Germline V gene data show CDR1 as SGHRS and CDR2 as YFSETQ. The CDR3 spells CATKWGEGIRSYNEQFF. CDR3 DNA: TGCGCCACCAAGTGGGGGGAAGGGATTAGGTCCTACAATGAGCAGTTCTTC.